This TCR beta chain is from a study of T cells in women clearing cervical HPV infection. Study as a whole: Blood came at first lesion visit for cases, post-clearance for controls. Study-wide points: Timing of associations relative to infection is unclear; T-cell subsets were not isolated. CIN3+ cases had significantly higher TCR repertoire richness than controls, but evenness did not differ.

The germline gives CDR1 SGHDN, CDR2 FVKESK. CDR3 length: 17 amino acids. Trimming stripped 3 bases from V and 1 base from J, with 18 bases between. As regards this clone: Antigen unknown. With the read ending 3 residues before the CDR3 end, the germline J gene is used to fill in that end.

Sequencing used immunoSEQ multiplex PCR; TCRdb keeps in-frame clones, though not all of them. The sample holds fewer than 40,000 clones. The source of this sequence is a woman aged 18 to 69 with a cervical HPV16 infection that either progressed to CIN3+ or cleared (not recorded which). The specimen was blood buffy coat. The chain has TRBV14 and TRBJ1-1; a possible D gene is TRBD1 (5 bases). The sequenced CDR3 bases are TGTGCCAGCAGCCATCTAATTGGGGCCAAGGGGAACACTGAA. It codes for CASSHLIGAKGNTE. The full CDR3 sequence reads CASSHLIGAKGNTEAFF.